This T cell receptor beta chain emerged from a study of T cell responses to AZD1222 COVID-19 vaccine. On the study more broadly: Pooled in the analysis were second doses at about 4 or about 12 weeks. Study-level findings and limits: At baseline, just a handful of AZD1222 recipients tested seropositive.

This clone was detected only a few times. Its cognate antigen is unknown. V lost 2 bases to trimming and J lost 5 bases, with 13 bases between them. Germline CDR1 is MNHNS and CDR2 is SASEGT. This CDR3 has 14 amino acids. Using immunoSEQ multiplex PCR, the repertoire was profiled, and TCRdb retains in-frame clones only, with some absent. This sample has about 110,000 clones; about 81% occur once, and the top ten carry 4% to 5%. The sample in question was peripheral blood, obtained on day 0 of AZD1222 vaccination. The sequence was collected from an adult in good health. The chain uses TRBV6-1 and TRBJ2-7; D is perhaps TRBD2 (6 bases). This chain's CDR3 is CASSEKGGRHEQYF. The CDR3 nucleotides read TGTGCCAGCAGTGAAAAAGGAGGGAGGCACGAGCAGTACTTC.